The 19 T cell receptor beta chains reported below all come from one sample, sequenced in a study of identical twins. One entry per CDR3 protein, called by TCRdb with MiXCR from the 5' RACE reads. The profile shows approximately 530,000 distinct CDR3 sequences, around 20% of them singletons. These sequences were also reported in another study, on yellow fever vaccine responses in identical twins.

The specimen sequenced was CD4+ T cells sorted from blood. Receptors originate from a woman aged 18-30 years in good health.

This chain connects TRBV20-1 to TRBJ2-1; a possible D gene is TRBD2 (6 bases). The CDR3 totals 15 residues. V was pared by 3 bases and J by 4 bases, with 16 bases between. Germline CDR1 reads DFQATT; CDR2 reads SNEGSKA (reference sequence). The CDR3 nucleotides read TGCAGTGCTAGTACGGGAGTTGGCCCTTACAATGAGCAGTTCTTC. It codes for CSASTGVGPYNEQFF.

The chain couples TRBV12-3 or TRBV12-4 to TRBJ2-2, with 8 bases lining up with TRBD2. The CDR3 contains 18 residues. Trimming at V came to 11 bases and at J to 3 bases, leaving 20 bases not matched to a gene. CDR3 sequence: CACCPPVASGGYTGELFF. The CDR3 DNA follows: TGTGCCTGCTGCCCACCTGTGGCGAGCGGGGGTTACACCGGGGAGCTGTTTTTT.

A few counts support this clonotype. The chain carries TRBV28 and TRBJ2-7; D ambiguous. The germline V and J ends were trimmed by 7 bases and 4 bases, with 8 bases remaining between them. This CDR3 has 11 residues. Germline V CDR1 and CDR2: MDHEN, SYDVKM. CDR3 nucleotides: TGTGCCAGCAATCGTTATTACGAGCAGTACTTC. This translates into CASNRYYEQYF. Full variable domain (remainder filled in from reference TRBV28 and TRBJ2-7): DVKVTQSSRYLVKRTGEKVFLECVQDMDHENMFWYRQDPGLGLRLIYFSYDVKMKEKGDIPEGYSVSREKKERFSLILESASTNQTSMYLCASNRYYEQYFGPGTRLTVT.

CDR3 amino acids: CASSLSGGQLETQYF. DNA of the CDR3: TGTGCCAGCAGCTTATCGGGAGGACAGCTGGAGACCCAGTACTTC. The chain employs TRBV11-2 and TRBJ2-5; weak D call: TRBD2 (7 bases). Germline V lookup: CDR1 SGHAT, CDR2 FQNNGV. The CDR3 totals 15 residues. The V end was cut by 2 bases, the J end by 5 bases, with 15 bases between.

V and J are TRBV20-1 and TRBJ2-2; tentatively, D is TRBD2 (5 bases). The CDR3 has 12 residues. Trimming removed 7 bases from V and 4 bases from J, with 10 bases in between. The V gene's germline CDR1 is DFQATT and CDR2 SNEGSKA (reference sequence). CDR3 DNA: TGCAGTGTGCTAGCTAGCACCGGGGAGCTGTTTTTT. It specifies CSVLASTGELFF.

The V gene is TRBV23-1, the J gene TRBJ2-4, with 7 bases aligning to TRBD2. TRBV23-1 is reported as an ORF; its role is uncertain. The CDR3 has 18 residues. The V segment lost 0 bases and the J segment 0 bases; nucleotides outside the gene matches: 8. CDR3 sequence reads: CASSQSGGRGLAKNIQYF. CDR3 sequence (DNA): TGCGCCAGCAGTCAATCGGGAGGGAGGGGACTAGCCAAAAACATTCAGTACTTC.

This clonotype occurred a few times. V and J are TRBV11-2 and TRBJ2-1, with D unresolved. The V gene lost 5 bases and the J gene lost 8 bases, with 10 bases spanning the gap. The CDR3 is 12 amino acids. Looked up from germline, CDR1 is SGHAT and CDR2 is FQNNGV. This CDR3 reads CASSPRWDEQFF. The CDR3, as DNA: TGTGCCAGCAGCCCGAGGTGGGATGAGCAGTTCTTC.

This chain connects TRBV14 to TRBJ2-1; D is possibly TRBD1 or TRBD2 (6 bases each). Trimming shortened V by 3 bases and J by 12 bases, and 21 bases separated the two germline ends. The CDR3 runs to 15 residues. Germline V lookup: CDR1 SGHDN, CDR2 FVKESK. The CDR3 spells CASSQGPLGGVVQFF. As DNA, the CDR3 is TGTGCCAGCAGCCAGGGCCCTCTGGGGGGCGTAGTGCAGTTCTTC.

The chain couples TRBV21-1 to TRBJ2-5; TRBD1 is the table's D call and was not checked against the DNA. TRBV21-1 is flagged as a pseudogene. This CDR3 contains 16 residues. This CDR3 is CASSKEPTAGQETQYF. The CDR3 nucleotides are TGTGCCAGCAGCAAAGAACCGACAGCTGGCCAAGAGACCCAGTACTTC.

The chain has TRBV12-3 or TRBV12-4 and TRBJ2-1, with D possibly TRBD2 on 5 matching bases. The CDR3 has 15 residues. V lost 6 bases and J 4 bases, leaving 16 bases between the germline ends. Here the CDR3 reads CASRATGGYYNEQFF. The CDR3, as DNA: TGTGCCAGCAGGGCGACTGGCGGGTATTACAATGAGCAGTTCTTC.

There are a few counts of this clonotype. The rearrangement joins TRBV9 to TRBJ2-3, with D perhaps TRBD2 (6 bases). Germline CDR1 reads SGDLS; CDR2 reads YYNGEE. This CDR3 comprises 13 residues. V lost 5 bases and J lost 3, with 10 bases in between. Here the CDR3 reads CASSGGTTDTQYF. In DNA, the CDR3 is TGTGCCAGCAGTGGCGGGACTACAGATACGCAGTATTTT.

This clonotype was found a few times. The V gene is TRBV5-1, the J gene TRBJ2-1; no reliable D call. The CDR3 contains 14 residues. The V gene's germline CDR1 is SGHRS and CDR2 YFSETQ. V lost 0 bases, J lost 9 bases, and 13 bases lay in between. CDR3 loop: CASSLGSDSSEQFF. CDR3 coding DNA: TGCGCCAGCAGCTTGGGAAGTGACTCGTCTGAGCAGTTCTTC.

The table lists this clonotype with a few counts. The chain couples TRBV7-9 to TRBJ1-2; the D gene is possibly TRBD1 (5 bases). The length of the CDR3 is 14 residues. V gave up 5 bases and J gave up 5 bases, with 15 bases separating them. Germline assignment: CDR1 SEHNR and CDR2 FQNEAQ (reference sequence). CDR3 DNA: TGTGCCAGCAGCGGGAGGGACCAAGGGTATGGCTACACCTTC. Encoded protein: CASSGRDQGYGYTF.

This clonotype was seen only a few times. The genes are TRBV20-1 and TRBJ2-7, with D unresolved. The CDR3 spans 13 residues. V lost 0 bases and J 3 bases, leaving 9 bases between the germline ends. Looked up from germline, CDR1 is DFQATT and CDR2 is SNEGSKA (reference sequence). The DNA of the CDR3 is TGCAGTGCTAGAGACGGCGCAGACTACGAGCAGTACTTC. Translation gives CSARDGADYEQYF.

The chain has TRBV9 and TRBJ2-7; 12 bases line up with TRBD2. Germline loops: CDR1 SGDLS, CDR2 YYNGEE. The junction had 10 bases not matched to a gene; V was cut back by 4 bases and J by 5 bases. This CDR3 is 16 amino acids long. DNA for the CDR3: TGTGCCAGCAGCCCACTCACTAGCGGGAGGTTTGACGAGCAGTACTTC. Amino acid sequence: CASSPLTSGRFDEQYF.

This chain links TRBV10-3 with TRBJ2-7; perhaps TRBD2 as D (5 bases). Trimming took 3 bases from V and 2 from J, leaving 11 bases between them. The CDR3 contains 14 residues. Germline values: CDR1 ENHRY, CDR2 SYGVKD. DNA of the CDR3: TGTGCCATCAGTGAAGGCCCGGAGGCCTACGAGCAGTACTTC. This translates into CAISEGPEAYEQYF.

There are a few counts of this clonotype. The chain links TRBV6-1 to TRBJ2-1; 8 bases are shared with TRBD1. J was trimmed by 14 bases and V by 5 bases; bases with no gene match: 14. Germline-derived CDR1 and CDR2 are MNHNS and SASEGT. This CDR3 has 14 amino acids. The CDR3, as DNA: TGTGCCAGCAGTAGAGGGGGCCTGACAGGGGTGAAGTTCTTC. This sequence encodes CASSRGGLTGVKFF.

This chain uses TRBV20-1 with TRBJ2-1, with TRBD1 identical over 8 bases. The V gene's germline CDR1 is DFQATT and CDR2 SNEGSKA (reference sequence). This CDR3 has 15 residues. The J segment lost 6 bases and the V segment lost 6 bases, leaving 13 bases of the junction unmatched. This CDR3 is CSALGRAGGFNEQFF. DNA of the CDR3: TGCAGTGCCCTGGGGCGGGCAGGGGGCTTCAATGAGCAGTTCTTC.

This clonotype was observed a handful of times. The rearrangement links TRBV9 to TRBJ2-1; 8 bases agree with TRBD2. CDR1 and CDR2 (germline): SGDLS, YYNGEE. The CDR3 is made up of 17 amino acids. V lost 0 bases to trimming and J lost 6 bases; unmatched junction nucleotides: 11. CDR3 in DNA: TGTGCCAGCAGCGTAGTCCCCATAGGGGCGGGAGGCAATGAGCAGTTCTTC. Protein sequence: CASSVVPIGAGGNEQFF.